This paragraph reports one T cell receptor (beta chain). The antigen is unknown. Per germline, CDR1 MNHEY and CDR2 SMNVEV (reference sequence). This CDR3 has 15 amino acids. The V gene lost 3 bases and the J gene lost 1 base, with 12 bases spanning the gap. This sample was included in a study of T cells after posttransplantation cyclophosphamide. Treatment was busulfan-fludarabine conditioning, a marrow graft, and cyclophosphamide on days +3 and +4. Clones were sequenced by immunoSEQ multiplex PCR, and TCRdb holds only the in-frame ones, with some missing. The repertoire holds about 43,000 clones, with roughly 91% as singletons. Findings of the study overall: After PTCy, TRB diversity resembled that of CNI/methotrexate controls. Donor-recipient repertoire similarity was low at 1-2 months, rising over year one.

The receptor's source is a male patient between 60 and 69 years old who received an allogeneic stem cell transplant from a related donor and was CMV-positive. Some of these T cells may belong to the graft donor. The chain employs TRBV27 and TRBJ2-5, with D tentatively TRBD1 (6 bases). The sequences come from PBMCs, collected 55 to 70 days after allogeneic stem cell transplant with posttransplant cyclophosphamide. The DNA for the CDR3 is TGTGCCAGCAGTTTCGCAGGGGCCCTCCAAGAGACCCAGTACTTC. Residues: CASSFAGALQETQYF.